This T cell receptor (beta chain) was profiled in a study of blood T cell repertoires in COVID-19. This CDR3 is 16 amino acids long. Trimming took 4 bases from V and 9 from J; bases not matched to a gene: 10. From germline, CDR1 is SGHNT and CDR2 YYREEE (reference sequence). This clone was seen a single time. TCRdb keeps only in-frame clones here, not all; method: immunoSEQ multiplex PCR. This table has 110,000 or so clones, around 83% appearing once. The rearrangement joins TRBV5-4 to TRBJ2-1; TRBD2 matches 13 bases. Sequences were obtained from peripheral blood. The clonotype comes from an elderly woman with acute or convalescent COVID-19. The CDR3 spells CASSGGLAGRLGEQFF. DNA for the CDR3: TGTGCCAGCAGCGGGGGACTAGCGGGAAGACTAGGTGAGCAGTTCTTC.